The sample holds a few counts of the clone carrying this T cell receptor (beta chain). Its antigen remains unknown. Reverse transcribing all isolated RNA meant expressed TCRB transcripts were sequenced. Sequencing used immunoSEQ multiplex PCR; TCRdb keeps in-frame clones, though not all of them. The sample holds about 290,000 clones; 7% to 9% are singletons and the top ten take more than 0.9%. This sample stems from a study of beta chain features in type 1 diabetes. Points from the study as a whole: Patients with type 1 diabetes carried fewer insertions and had more deletions at their VDJ junctions. PCR could preferentially amplify shorter templates, alike in patients and controls. TCRB CDR3 length was moderately but significantly reduced in all four CD4+ subsets of Type 1 diabetes patients.

This CDR3 has 15 amino acids. CDR1 is SEHNR and CDR2 is FQNEAQ in the germline V gene (reference sequence). Trimming cost V 3 bases and J 2 bases, with 12 bases left between them. Sequenced input: central memory CD4+ T cells from blood. The sequence was obtained from a woman under 30 in good health. The V gene is TRBV7-9, the J gene TRBJ2-3; D call uncertain. Here the CDR3 DNA reads TGTGCCAGCAGCTTTGGCCTCACCAACACAGATACGCAGTATTTT. Its protein is CASSFGLTNTDTQYF.